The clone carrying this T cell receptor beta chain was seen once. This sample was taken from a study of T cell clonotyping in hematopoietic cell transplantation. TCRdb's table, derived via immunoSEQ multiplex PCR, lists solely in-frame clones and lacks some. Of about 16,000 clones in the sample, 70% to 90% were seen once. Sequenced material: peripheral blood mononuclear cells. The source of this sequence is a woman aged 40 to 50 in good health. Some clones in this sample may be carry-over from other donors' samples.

The CDR3, as DNA: TGTGCCAGCAGTGTCGGGACAGGGGGCGTCTACGAGCAGTACTTC. Its protein product is CASSVGTGGVYEQYF. The V call is TRBV2, the J call TRBJ2-7; 12 bases map to TRBD1. J was trimmed by 3 bases and V by 4 bases; bases with no gene match: 4. Per the germline V gene, CDR1 is SNHLY and CDR2 is FYNNEI. The CDR3 is 15 residues long. Full variable domain (missing parts from reference TRBV2 and TRBJ2-7): EPEVTQTPSHQVTQMGQEVILRCVPISNHLYFYWYRQILGQKVEFLVSFYNNEISEKSEIFDDQFSVERPDGSNFTLKIRSTKLEDSAMYFCASSVGTGGVYEQYFGPGTRLTVT.